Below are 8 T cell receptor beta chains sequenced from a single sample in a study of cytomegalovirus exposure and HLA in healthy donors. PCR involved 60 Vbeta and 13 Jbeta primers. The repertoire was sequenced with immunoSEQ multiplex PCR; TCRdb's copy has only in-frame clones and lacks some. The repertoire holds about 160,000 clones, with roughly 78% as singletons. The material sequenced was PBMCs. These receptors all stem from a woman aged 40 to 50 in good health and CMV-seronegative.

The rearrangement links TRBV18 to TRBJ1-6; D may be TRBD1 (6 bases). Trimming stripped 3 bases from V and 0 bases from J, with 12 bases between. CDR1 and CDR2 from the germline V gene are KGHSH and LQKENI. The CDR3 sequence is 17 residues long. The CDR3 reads CASSPVGQSSYNSPLHF. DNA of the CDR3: TGTGCCAGCTCACCGGTCGGACAGAGCTCCTATAATTCACCCCTCCACTTT.

The CDR3 spells CASNPLGAGNSPLHF. CDR3 DNA sequence: TGTGCCAGCAACCCGTTGGGGGCAGGTAATTCACCCCTCCACTTT. The chain couples TRBV27 to TRBJ1-6; maybe TRBD1 (6 bases). The CDR3 consists of 15 residues. Trimming removed 7 bases at V and 6 bases at J, with 16 bases between. Germline loops: CDR1 MNHEY, CDR2 SMNVEV (reference sequence).

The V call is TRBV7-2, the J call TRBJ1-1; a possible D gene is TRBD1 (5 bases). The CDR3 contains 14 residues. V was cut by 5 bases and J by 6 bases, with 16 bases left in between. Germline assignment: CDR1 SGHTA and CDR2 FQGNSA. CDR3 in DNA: TGTGCCAGCAGCACCTACAGGTATCTCTCTGAAGCTTTCTTT. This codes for CASSTYRYLSEAFF. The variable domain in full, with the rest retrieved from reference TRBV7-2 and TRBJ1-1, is GAGVSQSPSNKVTEKGKDVELRCDPISGHTALYWYRQSLGQGLEFLIYFQGNSAPDKSGLPSDRFSAERTGGSVSTLTIQRTQQEDSAVYLCASSTYRYLSEAFFGQGTRLTVV.

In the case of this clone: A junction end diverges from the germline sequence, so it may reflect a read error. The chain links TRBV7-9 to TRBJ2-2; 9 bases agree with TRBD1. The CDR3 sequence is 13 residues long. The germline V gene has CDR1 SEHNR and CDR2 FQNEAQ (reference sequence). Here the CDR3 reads CSSRTGDAGELFF. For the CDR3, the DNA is TGTTCCAGCAGGACAGGGGATGCCGGGGAGCTGTTTTTT.

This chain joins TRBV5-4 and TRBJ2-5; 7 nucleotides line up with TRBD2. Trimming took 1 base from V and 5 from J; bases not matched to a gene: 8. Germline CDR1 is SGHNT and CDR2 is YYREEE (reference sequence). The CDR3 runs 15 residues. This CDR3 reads CASSLPGTTSETQYF. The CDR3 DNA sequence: TGTGCCAGCAGCTTGCCCGGGACTACCTCGGAGACCCAGTACTTC.

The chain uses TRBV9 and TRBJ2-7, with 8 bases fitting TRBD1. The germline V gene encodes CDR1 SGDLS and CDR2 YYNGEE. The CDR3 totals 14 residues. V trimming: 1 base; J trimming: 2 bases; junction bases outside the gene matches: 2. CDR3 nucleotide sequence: TGTGCCAGCAGCGTACGACAGGGGCCCTACGAGCAGTACTTC. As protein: CASSVRQGPYEQYF.

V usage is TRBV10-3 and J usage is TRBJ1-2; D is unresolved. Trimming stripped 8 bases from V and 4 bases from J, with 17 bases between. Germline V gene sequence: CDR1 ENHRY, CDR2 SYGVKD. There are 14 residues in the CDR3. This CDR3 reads CAIPKLFGGYGYTF. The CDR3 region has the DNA TGTGCCATCCCGAAACTCTTTGGTGGCTATGGCTACACCTTC.

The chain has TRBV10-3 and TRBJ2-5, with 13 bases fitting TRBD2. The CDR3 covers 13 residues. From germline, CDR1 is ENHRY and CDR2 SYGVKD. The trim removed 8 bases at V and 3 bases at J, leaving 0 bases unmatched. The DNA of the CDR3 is TGTGCCATCGGGACTAGCGGGGAAGAGACCCAGTACTTC. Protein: CAIGTSGEETQYF.